Presented here are 17 T cell receptor beta chains from one specimen sequenced in a study of T cells in Graves' hyperthyroidism and ophthalmopathy. The CDR3 regions of TCR beta were amplified from RNA transcripts. The TCR CDR3 was amplified in a first-round RT-PCR using the HTBI primer set. TCRdb itself ran the multiplex PCR reads through MiXCR, one entry per CDR3 protein. The sample shows 350,000 to 400,000 distinct CDR3 sequences, under 15% of them seen only once. The sample comprised blood. Receptors were obtained from a woman aged 30 to 39 with Graves' hyperthyroidism.

The chain couples TRBV10-1 to TRBJ2-1, with 11 bases fitting TRBD2. The V gene end was trimmed by 1 base and the J gene end by 5 bases; junction bases not matched to a gene: 7. CDR3 length equals 17 residues. The germline V gene has CDR1 WNHNN and CDR2 SYGVQD (reference sequence). CDR3 amino acids: CASSEYSGLAVNNEQFF. The DNA for the CDR3 is TGCGCCAGCAGTGAGTATTCGGGACTAGCGGTTAACAATGAGCAGTTCTTC.

This clonotype was detected only a few times. The rearrangement uses TRBV12-5 and TRBJ1-2, with D perhaps TRBD1 (5 bases). CDR3 size: 16 residues. V lost 1 base and J 0 bases, leaving 12 bases between the germline ends. Looked up from germline, CDR1 is LGHNT and CDR2 is FRNRAP. The CDR3 spells CASGLAGGGANYGYTF. The DNA of the CDR3 is TGTGCTAGTGGTTTGGCAGGTGGGGGAGCTAACTATGGCTACACCTTC.

This chain links TRBV7-2 with TRBJ1-5; the D gene is possibly TRBD1 (5 bases). The CDR3 is 13 amino acids. The ends were cut back, 2 bases at V and 7 bases at J, with 9 bases in the middle. Germline loops: CDR1 SGHTA, CDR2 FQGNSA. The CDR3 DNA sequence: TGTGCCAGCAGCTTACTGGGGCAACAGCCCCAGCATTTT. Translated, it gives CASSLLGQQPQHF. Supplemented by reference TRBV7-2 and TRBJ1-5, the full variable domain reads GAGVSQSPSNKVTEKGKDVELRCDPISGHTALYWYRQSLGQGLEFLIYFQGNSAPDKSGLPSDRFSAERTGGSVSTLTIQRTQQEDSAVYLCASSLLGQQPQHFGDGTRLSIL.

This clonotype was counted ten times or more. The gene calls are TRBV3-1 and TRBJ1-2; D is undetermined. V lost 0 bases, J lost 8 bases, and 4 bases lay in between. The CDR3 loop spans 11 amino acids. Germline loops: CDR1 LGHDT, CDR2 YNNKEL (reference sequence). The CDR3 sequence: CASSQDLGYTF. The CDR3 DNA follows: TGTGCCAGCAGCCAAGATTTGGGCTACACCTTC.

This clonotype was counted a few times. The gene calls are TRBV6-5 and TRBJ2-7, with 11 bases aligning to TRBD2. CDR3 length equals 16 residues. CDR1 and CDR2 from the germline V gene are MNHEY and SVGAGI. J was trimmed by 3 bases and V by 0 bases; bases with no gene match: 4. The DNA of the CDR3 is TGTGCCAGCAGTTACTCTACTAGCGGGAGTATCTACGAGCAGTACTTC. It translates to CASSYSTSGSIYEQYF.

This clonotype was seen repeatedly, ten times or more. This chain connects TRBV28 to TRBJ2-3; 11 positions match TRBD2. The germline V gene encodes CDR1 MDHEN and CDR2 SYDVKM. There are 18 residues in the CDR3. The ends lost 3 bases at V and 2 bases at J; junction bases unmatched: 10. CDR3 DNA sequence: TGTGCCAGCAGTTTTCCCATAGCGGGAGGGCCCAACACAGATACGCAGTATTTT. This codes for CASSFPIAGGPNTDTQYF.

The genes are TRBV18 and TRBJ2-1; 8 bases line up with TRBD2. This CDR3 has 13 amino acids. Germline V gene data show CDR1 as KGHSH and CDR2 as LQKENI. V dropped 3 bases and J dropped 14; count of bases not matched to a gene: 9. CDR3: CASSPTSLAGKFF. The CDR3 DNA reads as TGTGCCAGCTCACCCACGAGTCTAGCGGGCAAGTTCTTC.

This clonotype was counted between two and nine times. The chain links TRBV14 to TRBJ2-1; D is possibly TRBD2 (6 bases). The V and J ends lost 7 bases and 8 bases respectively, with 18 bases between them. The V gene's germline CDR1 is SGHDN and CDR2 FVKESK. The CDR3 spans 14 residues. The CDR3 is CASTQGLFIDEQFF. The CDR3 nucleotides are TGTGCCAGCACCCAGGGACTCTTTATCGATGAGCAGTTCTTC.

CDR3 region: CASRGLAGEGELFF. The CDR3 DNA reads as TGTGCCAGCAGAGGACTAGCGGGAGAAGGGGAGCTGTTTTTT. The J gene is TRBJ2-2, the V gene TRBV6-1, with 13 bases fitting TRBD2. The J segment lost 8 bases and the V segment lost 6 bases, leaving 3 bases of the junction unmatched. Germline values: CDR1 MNHNS, CDR2 SASEGT. This CDR3 comprises 14 residues.

The CDR3, as DNA: TGTGCCAGCAGCTCCCGGGGAATCATGAACACTGAAGCTTTCTTT. Protein sequence: CASSSRGIMNTEAFF. The chain joins TRBV5-5 to TRBJ1-1, with unresolved D. Germline loops: CDR1 SGHKS, CDR2 YYEKEE (reference sequence). V lost 3 bases, J lost 0 bases, and 12 bases lay in between. The CDR3 has 15 residues.

This clonotype was counted at least ten times. The chain combines TRBV3-1 with TRBJ2-7; D possibly corresponds to TRBD2 (6 bases). Looked up from germline, CDR1 is LGHDT and CDR2 is YNNKEL (reference sequence). The CDR3 is made up of 15 amino acids. Deletions cut 1 base from V and 2 bases from J, with 12 bases between. CDR3 amino acids: CASSQGDGRAYEQYF. The CDR3 DNA follows: TGTGCCAGCAGCCAAGGTGACGGGAGAGCCTACGAGCAGTACTTC.

This clonotype came up a few times. This sequence joins TRBV7-9 and TRBJ2-5; D perhaps matches TRBD1 (6 bases). The CDR3 totals 17 residues. Trimming pared 4 bases from V and 1 base from J, leaving 19 bases between. In germline, CDR1 is SEHNR, CDR2 FQNEAQ (reference sequence). The CDR3 region has the DNA TGTGCCAGCAGCTCACTAGAATCCGGGACACCCCAAGAGACCCAGTACTTC. It is translated as CASSSLESGTPQETQYF.

The chain carries TRBV6-6 and TRBJ1-4, with no clear D. V lost 0 bases to trimming and J lost 7 bases, with 12 bases between them. The CDR3 has 15 amino acids. The germline V gene encodes CDR1 MNHNY and CDR2 SVGAGI (reference sequence). The DNA for the CDR3 is TGTGCCAGCAGTTACTCGGGGTCCGAGGGTGAAAAACTGTTTTTT. Its protein product is CASSYSGSEGEKLFF.

This clonotype was counted at least ten times. The CDR3 coding sequence is TGTGCCAGCCTTACTCGCTGGCAGGGGAAGACTGAAGCTTTCTTT. Translating gives CASLTRWQGKTEAFF. V usage is TRBV7-9 and J usage is TRBJ1-1; D perhaps matches TRBD1 (6 bases). V was pared by 8 bases and J by 5 bases, with 21 bases between. Germline V gene data show CDR1 as SEHNR and CDR2 as FQNEAQ (reference sequence). The CDR3 sequence is 15 residues long.

This clonotype was recorded at least ten times. The chain links TRBV3-1 to TRBJ2-7, with D possibly matching TRBD1 (6 bases). The germline CDR1 and CDR2 sequences are LGHDT and YNNKEL (reference sequence). V was pared by 5 bases and J by 2 bases, with 16 bases between. This CDR3 has 15 residues. CDR3 in amino acids: CASSSRTGFPYEQYF. CDR3 coding DNA: TGTGCCAGCAGCTCACGTACAGGGTTCCCCTACGAGCAGTACTTC.

V usage is TRBV20-1 and J usage is TRBJ1-2, with D maybe TRBD1 (6 bases). CDR1 and CDR2 from the germline V gene are DFQATT and SNEGSKA (reference sequence). There are 14 residues in the CDR3. Trimming removed 2 bases from V and 4 bases from J, with 14 bases in between. The CDR3 loop is CSARSDSGPYGYTF. In DNA form, the CDR3 reads TGCAGTGCTAGATCGGACAGCGGCCCCTATGGCTACACCTTC.

This clonotype appeared a few times. The V gene is TRBV19, the J gene TRBJ2-3, with 9 bases matching TRBD1. This CDR3 has 14 residues. With V trimmed by 9 bases and J by 0 bases, 4 bases remained unmatched. Germline V gene lookup returns CDR1 LNHDA and CDR2 SQIVND (reference sequence). The CDR3 nucleotides are TGTGCCAGCCGGGACAGGGCTAGCACAGATACGCAGTATTTT. It codes for CASRDRASTDTQYF.